The 10 T cell receptor beta chains listed next were all sequenced from one sample in a study of read filtering for tumor transcriptome and immune sequencing. Molecular barcoded adaptors covering alpha/delta and beta/gamma chains were used on about 390 ng RNA. MiXCR, applied by TCRdb to the reads, yields one record per CDR3 protein. The table shows 120,000 or so distinct CDR3 sequences, with over 10% occurring only once. Sequencing was performed on a population of CD138-negative cells sorted from bone marrow. These receptors originate from a donor at least 40 years old with multiple myeloma.

On this clonotype itself: This may stem from a read error, because a much larger clone lies one nucleotide away. The rearrangement links TRBV24-1 to TRBJ2-5; weak D call: TRBD2 (7 bases). Germline CDR1 and CDR2: KGHDR and SFDVKD. Trimming removed 0 bases from V and 5 bases from J, with 18 bases in between. The CDR3 is made up of 17 amino acids. CDR3 amino acids: CATSDLRGGRGGETQYF. The CDR3, as DNA: TGTGCCACCAGTGATTTGCGCGGCGGGAGAGGGGGGGAGACCCAGTACTTC.

A note on this clonotype: This clone may be a read error of a much larger clone one base away. This chain links TRBV6-2 or TRBV6-3 with TRBJ2-1; D possibly matches TRBD1 or TRBD2 (6 bases each). Germline V gives CDR1 MNHEY, CDR2 SVGEGT. The CDR3 totals 15 residues. The DNA of the CDR3 is TGTGCCAGCAGTTATGAAGGGGGGCCCTACAGTGAGCAGTTCTTC. Its translation: CASSYEGGPYSEQFF.

This clonotype was seen repeatedly, ten times or more. The chain joins TRBV18 to TRBJ1-1; perhaps TRBD1 as D (6 bases). CDR3 size: 16 residues. Trimming pared 0 bases from V and 11 bases from J, leaving 22 bases between. Germline lookup yields CDR1 KGHSH and CDR2 LQKENI. In DNA form, the CDR3 reads TGTGCCAGCTCACCACCTTCGGAAGTTCTACAGGGTCGGGCTTTCTTT. As protein: CASSPPSEVLQGRAFF.

This clonotype was observed many times. The V call is TRBV20-1, the J call TRBJ2-7, with D possibly being TRBD2 (5 bases). V was clipped by 3 bases and J by 3 bases, with 15 bases between them. From germline, CDR1 is DFQATT and CDR2 SNEGSKA (reference sequence). CDR3 size: 14 residues. The CDR3 here is CSASVGGKNYEQYF. CDR3 bases: TGCAGTGCTAGTGTCGGAGGAAAGAACTACGAGCAGTACTTC.

Comment on this clonotype: A junction boundary mismatches the germline segment, possibly from a read error. The chain links TRBV3-1 to TRBJ2-6; D remains ambiguous. The CDR3 loop spans 15 amino acids. Germline V gene sequence: CDR1 LGHDT, CDR2 YNNKEL (reference sequence). The chain's CDR3 is CASSQTGSWADVLTF. CDR3 bases: TGTGCCAGCAGCCAAACCGGGTCCTGGGCCGACGTCCTGACTTTC. Looking up the rest from reference TRBV3-1 and TRBJ2-6 gives the full variable domain: DTAVSQTPKYLVTQMGNDKSIKCEQNLGHDTMYWYKQDSKKFLKIMFSYNNKELIINETVPNRFSPKSPDKAHLNLHINSLELGDSAVYFCASSQTGSWADVLTFGAGSRLTVL.

This clonotype appeared many times. The chain recombines TRBV29-1 with TRBJ2-5, with 7 bases lining up with TRBD2. Germline V gives CDR1 SQVTM, CDR2 ANQGSEA. After removal of 5 bases from V and 4 bases from J, the junction contained 7 bases not matched to a gene. The CDR3 spans 13 residues. The CDR3 DNA is TGCAGCGTTATCTGGGGGGGGGTAGAGACCCAGTACTTC. Translation gives CSVIWGGVETQYF.

This chain connects TRBV20-1 to TRBJ1-2; D is possibly TRBD1 (5 bases). Per germline, CDR1 DFQATT and CDR2 SNEGSKA (reference sequence). This CDR3 spans 13 amino acids. The V end lost 3 bases, the J end lost 5 bases, and 13 bases lay between the germline ends. CDR3 protein: CSASRGTTYGYTF. Here the CDR3 DNA reads TGCAGTGCTAGTCGCGGGACTACGTATGGCTACACCTTC.

This clonotype was found many times. The V gene is TRBV7-9, the J gene TRBJ2-3; D might be TRBD1 (5 bases). Trimming took off 3 bases at V and 3 bases at J, with 10 bases between the two ends. The CDR3 extends over 14 amino acids. The germline gives CDR1 SEHNR, CDR2 FQNEAQ (reference sequence). CDR3 sequence: CASSFMQGTDTQYF. In DNA, the CDR3 is TGTGCCAGCAGCTTTATGCAGGGAACAGATACGCAGTATTTT.

This clonotype was seen repeatedly, ten times or more. The chain carries TRBV11-1 and TRBJ2-7, with D perhaps TRBD2 (5 bases). V lost 2 bases, J lost 8 bases, and 22 bases lay in between. The CDR3 contains 16 residues. In germline, CDR1 is SGHAT, CDR2 FQDESV (reference sequence). DNA for the CDR3: TGTGCCAGCAGCTTACCTACGGGAAGATGGAGTAGCAAGCAGTACTTC. Translated: CASSLPTGRWSSKQYF.

This clonotype was seen a handful of times. J is TRBJ2-5 and V is TRBV5-4; D gene unclear. This CDR3 comprises 14 residues. Trimming took off 2 bases at V and 5 bases at J, with 13 bases between the two ends. Germline V gene sequence: CDR1 SGHNT, CDR2 YYREEE (reference sequence). The CDR3 loop is CASSFTDERETQYF. The CDR3 nucleotides read TGTGCCAGCAGCTTCACGGACGAGAGGGAGACCCAGTACTTC. The full variable domain, in which reference TRBV5-4 and TRBJ2-5 provide the parts outside the CDR3, is ETGVTQSPTHLIKTRGQQVTLRCSSQSGHNTVSWYQQALGQGPQFIFQYYREEENGRGNFPPRFSGLQFPNYSSELNVNALELDDSALYLCASSFTDERETQYFGPGTRLLVL.